This is a list of T cell receptor beta chains from one sample in a study of T cell repertoires in cytomegalovirus infection. These receptors' targets are unknown. MiXCR, applied by TCRdb to the reads, yields one record per CDR3 protein. The sample records a few hundred thousand distinct CDR3 sequences, about two fifths being singletons. The sequencing used cultured PBMCs, collected from culture after CMV antigen stimulation. The receptors were gathered from a human donor in good health (CMV status not recorded). Some clones in this sample may be carry-over from other donors' samples. Each CDR3 is given with its conserved first and last residue. The order of the fields is CDR3 DNA, CDR3 protein, V gene, D gene, J gene, clone size. A D gene is named only where the DNA matches it firmly. Expanded clones get a size class; other rows say once, few or many, or leave the size out.

DNA: TGTGCCAGCAGTGCTCTTCCCAGGGGCGGGGAGACCCAGTACTTC
CDR3: CASSALPRGGETQYF
V: TRBV6-1
D: NA
J: TRBJ2-5
size: few

DNA: TGTGCCAGCAGCACCGGCCTTGCGGGTTCACCCCTCCACTTT
CDR3: CASSTGLAGSPLHF
V: TRBV12-3/TRBV12-4
D: NA
J: TRBJ1-6
size: NA

DNA: TGTGCCAGCACCCCGGGCGGGACAGTGAACACTGAAGCTTTCTTT
CDR3: CASTPGGTVNTEAFF
V: TRBV7-2
D: TRBD1
J: TRBJ1-1
size: NA

DNA: TGTGCCAGCAGCTTAGGCGTGGAGACCCAGTACTTC
CDR3: CASSLGVETQYF
V: TRBV7-2
D: NA
J: TRBJ2-5
size: many

DNA: TGCGCCAGCAGCCAAGACCCCACCAGCGGGGGCACAGATACGCAGTATTTT
CDR3: CASSQDPTSGGTDTQYF
V: TRBV4-3
D: TRBD2
J: TRBJ2-3
size: NA

DNA: TGTGCCAGCAGCTTAGAGGTAGGGTTGAAGAACACTGAAGCTTTCTTT
CDR3: CASSLEVGLKNTEAFF
V: TRBV11-2
D: NA
J: TRBJ1-1
size: NA

DNA: TGTGCCATCAGTGTGGCTAGAGGGGGTCAAGAGCAGTTCTTC
CDR3: CAISVARGGQEQFF
V: TRBV10-3
D: NA
J: TRBJ2-1
size: NA

DNA: TGTGCCAGCAGCTTGGGACCGTCCTCTGGAAACACCATATATTTT
CDR3: CASSLGPSSGNTIYF
V: TRBV5-6
D: NA
J: TRBJ1-3
size: NA

DNA: TGTGCCAGCAGCGATTACCAGGGGAATACGCAGTATTTT
CDR3: CASSDYQGNTQYF
V: TRBV27
D: NA
J: TRBJ2-3
size: few

DNA: TGTGCCAGCAGCTTAGATCAACCGAGTTTCTATGGCTACACCTTC
CDR3: CASSLDQPSFYGYTF
V: TRBV11-2
D: NA
J: TRBJ1-2
size: few

DNA: TGTGCCAGCAGACCACGGACAGGGGGCGTGAATGAGCAGTTCTTC
CDR3: CASRPRTGGVNEQFF
V: TRBV7-2
D: TRBD1
J: TRBJ2-1
size: few

DNA: TGTGCCAGCAGGCCCTCGGGGAGGTTTAGCACAGATACGCAGTATTTT
CDR3: CASRPSGRFSTDTQYF
V: TRBV6-1
D: NA
J: TRBJ2-3
size: NA

DNA: TGTGCCAGCGGGGACTACAAAAACATTCAGTACTTC
CDR3: CASGDYKNIQYF
V: TRBV6-2/TRBV6-3
D: TRBD2
J: TRBJ2-4
size: few

DNA: TGTGCCAGCGTAGCCGCGCTAGCGGGAGTAGAGCAGTACTTC
CDR3: CASVAALAGVEQYF
V: TRBV7-2
D: TRBD2
J: TRBJ2-7
size: few

DNA: TGCAGTGCTAACCGATTCAGGCAACAAGAGACCCAGTACTTC
CDR3: CSANRFRQQETQYF
V: TRBV20-1
D: NA
J: TRBJ2-5
size: NA

DNA: TGCGCCAGCAGTCGGCCTAGCGGGACCATGAGGGAGCTGTTTTTT
CDR3: CASSRPSGTMRELFF
V: TRBV4-1
D: TRBD2
J: TRBJ2-2
size: NA

DNA: TGTGCCAGCAGCTTGTGGGGGAGAAAGAGGGACTACAATGAGCAGTTCTTC
CDR3: CASSLWGRKRDYNEQFF
V: TRBV5-6
D: NA
J: TRBJ2-1
size: once

DNA: TGCAGTGCTAGCCCCACCAGGACAAACACAGATACGCAGTATTTT
CDR3: CSASPTRTNTDTQYF
V: TRBV20-1
D: NA
J: TRBJ2-3
size: NA

DNA: TGTGCCAGCAGCTATGAGACCCAGTACTTC
CDR3: CASSYETQYF
V: TRBV7-2
D: NA
J: TRBJ2-5
size: medium-sized

DNA: TGTGCCAGCAGTGCCGGGACAGGGGCGGCTTTCTTT
CDR3: CASSAGTGAAFF
V: TRBV6-6
D: TRBD1
J: TRBJ1-1
size: few

DNA: TGTGCCAGCAGTACTCTCGGGGGAGCTTGGGGCTACACCTTC
CDR3: CASSTLGGAWGYTF
V: TRBV6-5
D: NA
J: TRBJ1-2
size: NA

DNA: TGTGCCAGCAGTTCAAATCTCGGGGATACGCAGTATTTT
CDR3: CASSSNLGDTQYF
V: TRBV7-2
D: NA
J: TRBJ2-3
size: few

DNA: TGTGCCAGCATCCAGACAGGGGACCTTCGGAATGAGCAGTTCTTC
CDR3: CASIQTGDLRNEQFF
V: TRBV7-9
D: TRBD1
J: TRBJ2-1
size: NA

DNA: TGTGCCATCAGTGAGTCGTCGGCGGGGGGGACAGATACGCAGTATTTT
CDR3: CAISESSAGGTDTQYF
V: TRBV10-3
D: TRBD2
J: TRBJ2-3
size: few

DNA: TGTGCCATTCGGACTAGCGGCTACGAGCAGTACTTC
CDR3: CAIRTSGYEQYF
V: TRBV10-3
D: TRBD2
J: TRBJ2-7
size: NA

DNA: TGTGCCAGTAGCACTACAGGGGAGGCCTTCTACGAGCAGTACTTC
CDR3: CASSTTGEAFYEQYF
V: TRBV19
D: NA
J: TRBJ2-7
size: NA

DNA: TGTGCCAGCAGCTTGGGGGAAAACTATGGCTACACCTTC
CDR3: CASSLGENYGYTF
V: TRBV5-4
D: NA
J: TRBJ1-2
size: NA

DNA: TGTGCCAGCAGCCAGGGACAGGGTATCTACGAGCAGTACTTC
CDR3: CASSQGQGIYEQYF
V: TRBV4-2
D: TRBD1
J: TRBJ2-7
size: NA

DNA: TGTGCCAGCAGTCGGGCGGGAGTCTACACAGATACGCAGTATTTT
CDR3: CASSRAGVYTDTQYF
V: TRBV6-1
D: TRBD2
J: TRBJ2-3
size: NA

DNA: TGTGCCAGCAGCCTACGGACAGCGACCTATGGCTACACCTTC
CDR3: CASSLRTATYGYTF
V: TRBV7-2
D: NA
J: TRBJ1-2
size: few

DNA: TGTGCCAGCAGTTTCACAGGGATGTACTATGGCTACACCTTC
CDR3: CASSFTGMYYGYTF
V: TRBV12-3/TRBV12-4
D: NA
J: TRBJ1-2
size: few

DNA: TGCGCCAGCAGCTATCGCGACCGATACTCCCTTGGGAGGGCAGATACGCAGTATTTT
CDR3: CASSYRDRYSLGRADTQYF
V: TRBV5-1
D: TRBD2
J: TRBJ2-3
size: NA

DNA: TGTGCCAGCAGCTTACGATGGACCGTTTATGAGCAGTTCTTC
CDR3: CASSLRWTVYEQFF
V: TRBV7-2
D: NA
J: TRBJ2-1
size: NA

DNA: TGCAGTGCTAGAGAGGGGAGGGGGACTAGCGGAGTGACATCCTACAATGAGCAGTTCTTC
CDR3: CSAREGRGTSGVTSYNEQFF
V: TRBV20-1
D: TRBD2
J: TRBJ2-1
size: NA

DNA: TGTGCCAGCAGCTTGACTCTGGGGGAGACCCAGTACTTC
CDR3: CASSLTLGETQYF
V: TRBV11-2
D: NA
J: TRBJ2-5
size: NA

DNA: TGTGCCAGCAAAGGGCGCAGGGAGTACAATGAGCAGTTCTTC
CDR3: CASKGRREYNEQFF
V: TRBV12-3/TRBV12-4
D: NA
J: TRBJ2-1
size: NA

DNA: TGTGCCAGCAGTCCGGCCCGGAAGGGTGAGCAGTTCTTC
CDR3: CASSPARKGEQFF
V: TRBV12-3/TRBV12-4
D: NA
J: TRBJ2-1
size: NA

DNA: TGTGCCAGCAGCTTAGTACTGAATATGAACACTGAAGCTTTCTTT
CDR3: CASSLVLNMNTEAFF
V: TRBV11-2
D: NA
J: TRBJ1-1
size: NA

DNA: TGTGCCAGCAGCCTACTCAGGGGGCTCTCCGGGGAGCTGTTTTTT
CDR3: CASSLLRGLSGELFF
V: TRBV6-6
D: TRBD1
J: TRBJ2-2
size: NA

DNA: TGTGCCAGCAAAGTGGCAGGCGTTTTCTCCTACAATGAGCAGTTCTTC
CDR3: CASKVAGVFSYNEQFF
V: TRBV12-3/TRBV12-4
D: NA
J: TRBJ2-1
size: NA

DNA: TGTGCCAGTAGTATAGGATTGGGGGACGAAGAGACCCAGTACTTC
CDR3: CASSIGLGDEETQYF
V: TRBV19
D: NA
J: TRBJ2-5
size: NA

DNA: TGTGCCAGCAGCATGACTAGCGGGACCTACGAGCAGTACTTC
CDR3: CASSMTSGTYEQYF
V: TRBV7-2
D: TRBD2
J: TRBJ2-7
size: NA